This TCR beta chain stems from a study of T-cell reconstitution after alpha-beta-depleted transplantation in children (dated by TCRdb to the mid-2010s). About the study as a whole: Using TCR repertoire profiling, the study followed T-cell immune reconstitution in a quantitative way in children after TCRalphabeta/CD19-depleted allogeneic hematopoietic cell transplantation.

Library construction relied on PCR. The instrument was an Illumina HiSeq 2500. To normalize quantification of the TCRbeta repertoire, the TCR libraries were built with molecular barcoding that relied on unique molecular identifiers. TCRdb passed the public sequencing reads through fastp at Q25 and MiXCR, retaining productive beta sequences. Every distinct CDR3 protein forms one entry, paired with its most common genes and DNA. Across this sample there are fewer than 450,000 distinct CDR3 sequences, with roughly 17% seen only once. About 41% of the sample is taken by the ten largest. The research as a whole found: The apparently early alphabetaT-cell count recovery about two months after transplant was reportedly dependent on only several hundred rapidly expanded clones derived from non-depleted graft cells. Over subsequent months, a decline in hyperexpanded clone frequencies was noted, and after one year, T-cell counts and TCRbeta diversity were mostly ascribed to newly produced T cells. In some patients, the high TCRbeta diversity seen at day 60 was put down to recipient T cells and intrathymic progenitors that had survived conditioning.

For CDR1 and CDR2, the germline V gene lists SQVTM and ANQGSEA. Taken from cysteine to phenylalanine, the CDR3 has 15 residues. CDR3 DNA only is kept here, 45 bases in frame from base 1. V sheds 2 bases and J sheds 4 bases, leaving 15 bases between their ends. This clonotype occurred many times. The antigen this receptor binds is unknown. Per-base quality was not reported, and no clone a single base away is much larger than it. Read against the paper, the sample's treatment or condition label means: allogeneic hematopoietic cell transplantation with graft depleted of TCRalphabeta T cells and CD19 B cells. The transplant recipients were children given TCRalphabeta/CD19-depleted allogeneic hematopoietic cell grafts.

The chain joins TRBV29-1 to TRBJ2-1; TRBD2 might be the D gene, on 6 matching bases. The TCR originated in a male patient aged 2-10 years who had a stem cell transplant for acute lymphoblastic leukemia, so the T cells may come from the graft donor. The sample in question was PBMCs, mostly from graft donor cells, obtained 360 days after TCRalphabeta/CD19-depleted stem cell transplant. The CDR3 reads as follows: CSVERAGRGYNEQFF. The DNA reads TGCAGCGTTGAACGGGCGGGAAGGGGATACAATGAGCAGTTCTTC.